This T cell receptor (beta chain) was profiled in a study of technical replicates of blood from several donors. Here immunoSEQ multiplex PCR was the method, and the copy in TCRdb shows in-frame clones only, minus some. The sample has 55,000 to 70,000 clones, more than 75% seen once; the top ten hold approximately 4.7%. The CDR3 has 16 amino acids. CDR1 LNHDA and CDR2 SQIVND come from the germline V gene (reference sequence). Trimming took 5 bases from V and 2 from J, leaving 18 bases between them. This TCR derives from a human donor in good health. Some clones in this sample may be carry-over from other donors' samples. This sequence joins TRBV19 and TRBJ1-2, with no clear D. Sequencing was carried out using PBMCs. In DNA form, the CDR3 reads TGTGCCAGTAGTTCCCACAGCCTCCGCGTGAACTATGGCTACACCTTC. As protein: CASSSHSLRVNYGYTF. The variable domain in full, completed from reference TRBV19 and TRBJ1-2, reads DGGITQSPKYLFRKEGQNVTLSCEQNLNHDAMYWYRQDPGQGLRLIYYSQIVNDFQKGDIAEGYSVSREKKESFPLTVTSAQKNPTAFYLCASSSHSLRVNYGYTFGSGTRLTVV.